This record concerns one T cell receptor beta chain sequence. This record comes from a study of blood T cell repertoires in COVID-19. Whole-study context: The recovered donors of Cohort 3 showed two negative PCRs, clearance, or symptom resolution.

This CDR3 is built from 13 residues. The germline V gene encodes CDR1 SGHRS and CDR2 YFSETQ. V lost 4 bases to trimming and J lost 2 bases, with 9 bases between them. Sequencing was performed with immunoSEQ multiplex PCR; in TCRdb, only in-frame clones are kept and a portion is missing. The table has fewer than 250,000 clones, roughly 84% seen once. This chain connects TRBV5-1 to TRBJ1-2; no clear D gene. Sample: PBMCs or T cells enriched from blood (not recorded which). The receptor's source is a man younger than 40 in a cohort exposed to, infected with or recovered from COVID-19 (not recorded which). The CDR3 region has the DNA TGCGCCAGCAGCCGCGACACGAACTATGGCTACACCTTC. This codes for CASSRDTNYGYTF.